The clone carrying this T cell receptor (beta chain) was found a few times. This CDR3 region has 13 residues. Trimming removed 6 bases at V and 1 base at J, with 9 bases between. The V gene's germline CDR1 is SEHNR and CDR2 FQNEAQ (reference sequence). Regarding time point: baseline pretreatment blood. Stated treatment: 15 Gy SBRT to primary tumor, nephrectomy 4 weeks later. The data belong to a study of radiation and T cells in renal cell carcinoma. Sequencing used immunoSEQ multiplex PCR; TCRdb keeps in-frame clones, though not all of them. The repertoire holds 100,000 or so clones, with roughly 90% as singletons.

This sample comprised blood, obtained from a patient whose treatment included radiotherapy and nephrectomy. The source of this sequence is a man aged 50-59 years with renal cell carcinoma. The chain couples TRBV7-9 to TRBJ1-1; D unclear. CDR3 residues: CASSRLQNTEAFF. CDR3 DNA sequence: TGTGCCAGCAGTAGACTGCAGAACACTGAAGCTTTCTTT. Filled out from reference TRBV7-9 and TRBJ1-1, the complete variable domain reads DTGVSQNPRHKITKRGQNVTFRCDPISEHNRLYWYRQTLGQGPEFLTYFQNEAQLEKSRLLSDRFSAERPKGSFSTLEIQRTEQGDSAMYLCASSRLQNTEAFFGQGTRLTVV.